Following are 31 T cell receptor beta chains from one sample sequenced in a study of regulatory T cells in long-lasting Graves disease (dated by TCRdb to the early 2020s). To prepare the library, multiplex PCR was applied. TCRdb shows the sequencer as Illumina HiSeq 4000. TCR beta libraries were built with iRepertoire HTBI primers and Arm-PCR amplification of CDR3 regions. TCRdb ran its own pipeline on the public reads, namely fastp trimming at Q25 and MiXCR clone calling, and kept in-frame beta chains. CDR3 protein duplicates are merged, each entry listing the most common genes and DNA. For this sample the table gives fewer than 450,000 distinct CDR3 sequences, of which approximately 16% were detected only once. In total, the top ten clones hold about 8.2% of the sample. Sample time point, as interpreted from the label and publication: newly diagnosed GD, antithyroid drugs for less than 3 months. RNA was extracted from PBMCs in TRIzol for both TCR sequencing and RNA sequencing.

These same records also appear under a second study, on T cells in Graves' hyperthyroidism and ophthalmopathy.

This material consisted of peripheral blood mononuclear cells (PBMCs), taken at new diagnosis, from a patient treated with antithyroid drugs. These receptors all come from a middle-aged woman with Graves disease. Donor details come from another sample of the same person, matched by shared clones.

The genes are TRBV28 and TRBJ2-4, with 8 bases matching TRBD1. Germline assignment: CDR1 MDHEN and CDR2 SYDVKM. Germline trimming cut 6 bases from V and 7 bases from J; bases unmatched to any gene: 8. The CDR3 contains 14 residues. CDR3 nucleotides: TGTGCCAGCAGGCCTACAGGGGGGAGTAACATTCAGTACTTC. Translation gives CASRPTGGSNIQYF.

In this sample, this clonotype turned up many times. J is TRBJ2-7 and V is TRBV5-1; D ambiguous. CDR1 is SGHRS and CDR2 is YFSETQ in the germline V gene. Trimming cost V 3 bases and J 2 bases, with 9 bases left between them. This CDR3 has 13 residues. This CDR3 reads CASSSDPTYEQYF. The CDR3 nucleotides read TGCGCCAGCAGCTCCGACCCAACCTACGAGCAGTACTTC.

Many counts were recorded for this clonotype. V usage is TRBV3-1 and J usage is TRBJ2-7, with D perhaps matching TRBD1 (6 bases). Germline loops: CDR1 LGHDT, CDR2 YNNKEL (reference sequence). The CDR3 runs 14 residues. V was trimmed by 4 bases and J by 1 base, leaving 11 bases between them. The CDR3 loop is CASSPVDSSYEQYF. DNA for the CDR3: TGTGCCAGCAGCCCGGTGGACAGTTCCTACGAGCAGTACTTC.

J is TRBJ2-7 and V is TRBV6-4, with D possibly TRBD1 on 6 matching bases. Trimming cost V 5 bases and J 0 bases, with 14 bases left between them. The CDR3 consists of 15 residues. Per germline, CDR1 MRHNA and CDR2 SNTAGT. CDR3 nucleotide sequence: TGTGCCAGCAGTTACAGGGACACCGGCTCCTACGAGCAGTACTTC. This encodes CASSYRDTGSYEQYF.

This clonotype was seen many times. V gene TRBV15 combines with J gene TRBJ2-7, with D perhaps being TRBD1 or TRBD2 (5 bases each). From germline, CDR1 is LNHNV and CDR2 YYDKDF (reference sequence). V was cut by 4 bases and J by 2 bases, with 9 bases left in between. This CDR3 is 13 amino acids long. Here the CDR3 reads CATSKGPTYEQYF. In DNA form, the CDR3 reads TGTGCCACCAGCAAGGGACCCACCTACGAGCAGTACTTC.

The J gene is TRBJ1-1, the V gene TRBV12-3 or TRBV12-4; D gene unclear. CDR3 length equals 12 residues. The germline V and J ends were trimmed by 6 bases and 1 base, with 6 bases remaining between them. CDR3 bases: TGTGCCAGCAGGTATACGAACACTGAAGCTTTCTTT. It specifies CASRYTNTEAFF.

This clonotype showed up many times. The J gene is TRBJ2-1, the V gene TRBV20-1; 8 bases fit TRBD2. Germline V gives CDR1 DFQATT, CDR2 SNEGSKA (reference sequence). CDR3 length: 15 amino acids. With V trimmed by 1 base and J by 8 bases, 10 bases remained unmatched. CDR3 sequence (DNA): TGCAGTGCTAGAGGGCTAGCGGGCCCGGGGGATGAGCAGTTCTTC. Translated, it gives CSARGLAGPGDEQFF.

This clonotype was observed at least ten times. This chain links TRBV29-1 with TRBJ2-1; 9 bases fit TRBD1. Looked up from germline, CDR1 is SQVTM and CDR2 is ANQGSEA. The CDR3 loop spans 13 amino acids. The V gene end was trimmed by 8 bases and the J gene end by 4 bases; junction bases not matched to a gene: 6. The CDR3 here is CSSRQGDYNEQFF. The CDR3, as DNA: TGCAGCTCGCGACAGGGGGATTACAATGAGCAGTTCTTC.

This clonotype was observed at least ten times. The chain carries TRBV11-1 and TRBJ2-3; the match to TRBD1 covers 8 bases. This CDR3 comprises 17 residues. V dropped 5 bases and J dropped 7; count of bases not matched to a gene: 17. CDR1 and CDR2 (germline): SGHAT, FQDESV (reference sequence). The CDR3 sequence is CASSTWDRPPTANTQYF. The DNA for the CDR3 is TGTGCCAGCAGCACATGGGACAGGCCTCCCACAGCGAATACGCAGTATTTT.

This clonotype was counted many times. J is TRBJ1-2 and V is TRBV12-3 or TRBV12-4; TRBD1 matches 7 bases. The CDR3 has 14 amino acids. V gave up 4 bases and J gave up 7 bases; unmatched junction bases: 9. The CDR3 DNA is TGTGCCAGCAGTTCTACAGGGGAAATCGGTGGCTACACCTTC. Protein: CASSSTGEIGGYTF.

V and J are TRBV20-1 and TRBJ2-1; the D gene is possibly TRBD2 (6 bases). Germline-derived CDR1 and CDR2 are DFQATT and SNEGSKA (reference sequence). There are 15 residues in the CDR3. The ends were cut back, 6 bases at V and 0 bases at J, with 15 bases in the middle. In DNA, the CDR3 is TGCAGTGCCTACGGACGGGAGAGCTCCTACAATGAGCAGTTCTTC. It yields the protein CSAYGRESSYNEQFF.

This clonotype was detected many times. The CDR3 sequence is CASSSRTSGRDYEQYF. In nucleotides, the CDR3 is TGTGCCAGCAGCTCCCGGACTAGCGGGAGGGATTACGAGCAGTACTTC. The genes are TRBV7-3 and TRBJ2-7, with 15 nucleotides matching TRBD2. Germline V gene sequence: CDR1 SGHTA, CDR2 FQGTGA. This CDR3 is 16 amino acids long. V lost 4 bases, J lost 4 bases, and 5 bases stayed unmatched.

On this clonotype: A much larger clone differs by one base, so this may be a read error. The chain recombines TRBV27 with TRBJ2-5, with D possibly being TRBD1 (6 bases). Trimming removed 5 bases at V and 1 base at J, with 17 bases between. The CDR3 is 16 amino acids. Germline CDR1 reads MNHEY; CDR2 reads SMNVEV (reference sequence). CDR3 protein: CASSDLGRGSQETQYF. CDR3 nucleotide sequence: TGTGCCAGCAGTGATTTGGGCAGGGGAAGCCAAGAGACCCAGTACTTC.

CDR3 nucleotides: TGTGCCAGCAGTGAAGGGCGGGCCCTACAAGAGACCCAGTACTTC. Its protein is CASSEGRALQETQYF. The V call is TRBV2, the J call TRBJ2-5, with D possibly matching TRBD2 (5 bases). V was cut by 1 base and J by 2 bases, with 11 bases left in between. The length of the CDR3 is 15 residues. Per germline, CDR1 SNHLY and CDR2 FYNNEI.

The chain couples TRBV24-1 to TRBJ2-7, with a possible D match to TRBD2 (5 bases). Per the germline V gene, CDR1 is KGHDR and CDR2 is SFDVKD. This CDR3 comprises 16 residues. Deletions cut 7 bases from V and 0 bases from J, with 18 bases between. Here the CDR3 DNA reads TGTGCCACCAGACCCCGGGGAGTTGCAAGCTCCTACGAGCAGTACTTC. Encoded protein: CATRPRGVASSYEQYF.

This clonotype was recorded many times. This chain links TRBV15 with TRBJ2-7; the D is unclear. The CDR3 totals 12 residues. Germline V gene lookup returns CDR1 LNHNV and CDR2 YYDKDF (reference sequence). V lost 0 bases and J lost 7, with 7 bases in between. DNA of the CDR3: TGTGCCACCAGCAGAGACCTGGAGGAGCAGTACTTC. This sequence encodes CATSRDLEEQYF.

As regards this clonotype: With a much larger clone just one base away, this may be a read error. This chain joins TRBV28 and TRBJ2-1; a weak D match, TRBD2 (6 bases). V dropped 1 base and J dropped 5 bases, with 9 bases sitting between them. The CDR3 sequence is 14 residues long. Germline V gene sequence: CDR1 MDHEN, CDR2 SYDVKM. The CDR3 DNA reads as TGTGCCAGCAGTTTATTCGGGAGAAACAATGAGCAGTTCTTC. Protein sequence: CASSLFGRNNEQFF.

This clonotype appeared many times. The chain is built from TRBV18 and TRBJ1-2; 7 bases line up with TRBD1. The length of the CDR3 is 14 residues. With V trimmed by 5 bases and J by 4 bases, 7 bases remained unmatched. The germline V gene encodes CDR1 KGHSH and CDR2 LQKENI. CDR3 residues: CASSNRGFPYGYTF. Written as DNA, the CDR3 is TGTGCCAGCTCAAACAGGGGCTTTCCCTATGGCTACACCTTC.

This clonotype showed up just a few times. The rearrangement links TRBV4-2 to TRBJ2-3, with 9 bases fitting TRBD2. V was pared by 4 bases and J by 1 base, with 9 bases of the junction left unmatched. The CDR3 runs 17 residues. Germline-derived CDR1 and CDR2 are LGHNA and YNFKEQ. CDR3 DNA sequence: TGTGCCAGCAGCCTACAGAGAGCGGGAGGCCGCACAGATACGCAGTATTTT. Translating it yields CASSLQRAGGRTDTQYF.

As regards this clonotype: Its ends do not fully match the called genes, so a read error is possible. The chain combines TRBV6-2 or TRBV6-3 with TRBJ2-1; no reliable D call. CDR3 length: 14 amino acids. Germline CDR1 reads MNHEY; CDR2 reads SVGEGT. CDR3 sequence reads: CASSPLGTGNEKFF. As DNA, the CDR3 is TGTGCCAGCAGTCCTCTCGGAACCGGCAATGAGAAGTTCTTC.

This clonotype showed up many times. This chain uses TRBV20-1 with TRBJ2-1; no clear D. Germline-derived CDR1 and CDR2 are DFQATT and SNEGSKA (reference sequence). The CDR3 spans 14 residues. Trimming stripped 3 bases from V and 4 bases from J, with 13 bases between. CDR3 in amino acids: CSASPSQWYNEQFF. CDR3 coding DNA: TGCAGTGCTAGCCCCAGTCAGTGGTACAATGAGCAGTTCTTC.

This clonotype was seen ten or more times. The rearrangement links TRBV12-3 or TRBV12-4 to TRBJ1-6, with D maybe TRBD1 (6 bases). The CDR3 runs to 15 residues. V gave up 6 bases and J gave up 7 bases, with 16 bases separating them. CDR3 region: CASSPKGVRNSPLHF. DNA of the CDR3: TGTGCCAGCAGCCCCAAGGGGGTGAGGAATTCACCCCTCCACTTT.

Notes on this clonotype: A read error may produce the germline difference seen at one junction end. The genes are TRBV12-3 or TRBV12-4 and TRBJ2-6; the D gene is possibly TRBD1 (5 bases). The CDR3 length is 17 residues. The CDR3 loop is CASSFVTIPSGASVLTF. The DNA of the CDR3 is TGTGCCAGCAGTTTCGTTACCATACCCTCTGGGGCCAGCGTCCTGACTTTC.

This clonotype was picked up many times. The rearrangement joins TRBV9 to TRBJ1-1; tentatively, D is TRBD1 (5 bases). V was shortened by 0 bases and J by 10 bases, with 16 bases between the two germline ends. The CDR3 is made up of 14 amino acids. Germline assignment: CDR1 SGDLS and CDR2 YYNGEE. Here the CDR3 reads CASSVVGQGGTAFF. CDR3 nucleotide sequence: TGTGCCAGCAGCGTAGTTGGGCAGGGAGGGACAGCTTTCTTT.

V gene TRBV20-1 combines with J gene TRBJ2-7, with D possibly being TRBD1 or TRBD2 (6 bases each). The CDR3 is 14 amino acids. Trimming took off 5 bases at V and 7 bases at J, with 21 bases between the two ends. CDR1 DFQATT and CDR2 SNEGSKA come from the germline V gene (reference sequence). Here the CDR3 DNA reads TGCAGTGCTTCCCGGGGGCCACCACTACGGGAGCAGTACTTC. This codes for CSASRGPPLREQYF.

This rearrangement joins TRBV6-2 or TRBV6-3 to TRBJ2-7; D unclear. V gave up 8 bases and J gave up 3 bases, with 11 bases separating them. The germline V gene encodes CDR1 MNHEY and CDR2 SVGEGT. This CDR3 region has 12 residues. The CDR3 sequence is CASAQRNYEQYF. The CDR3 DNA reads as TGTGCCAGCGCCCAGAGAAACTACGAGCAGTACTTC.

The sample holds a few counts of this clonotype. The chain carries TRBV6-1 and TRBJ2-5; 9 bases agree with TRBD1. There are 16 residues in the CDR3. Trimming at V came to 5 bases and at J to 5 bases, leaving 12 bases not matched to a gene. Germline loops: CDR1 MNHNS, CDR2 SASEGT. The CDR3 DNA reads TGTGCCAGCAGTACCCGAACCCGGGACAGGGTTGAGACCCAGTACTTC. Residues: CASSTRTRDRVETQYF.

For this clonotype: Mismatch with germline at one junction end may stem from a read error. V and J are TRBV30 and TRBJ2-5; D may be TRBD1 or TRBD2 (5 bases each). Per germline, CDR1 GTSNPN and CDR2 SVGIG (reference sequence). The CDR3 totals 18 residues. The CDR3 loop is CTWRRGPAEVFWQETQYF. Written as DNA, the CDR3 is TGTACCTGGAGACGGGGACCCGCGGAGGTGTTTTGGCAAGAGACCCAGTACTTC.

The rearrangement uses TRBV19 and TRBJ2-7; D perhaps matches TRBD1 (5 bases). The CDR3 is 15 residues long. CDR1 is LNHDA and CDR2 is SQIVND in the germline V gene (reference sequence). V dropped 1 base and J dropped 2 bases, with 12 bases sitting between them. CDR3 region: CASSIALARAYEQYF. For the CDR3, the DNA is TGTGCCAGTAGTATAGCGTTGGCCAGGGCCTACGAGCAGTACTTC.

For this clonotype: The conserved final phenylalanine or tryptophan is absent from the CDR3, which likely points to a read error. CDR3 amino acids: CASSDQGQPQHC. The CDR3 nucleotides read TGTGCCAGCAGCGACCAGGGTCAGCCCCAGCATTGT. The chain has TRBV9 and TRBJ1-5; possible D gene TRBD1, 5 bases. The CDR3 extends over 12 amino acids. V lost 3 bases and J 6 bases, leaving 7 bases between the germline ends. CDR1 and CDR2 from the germline V gene are SGDLS and YYNGEE.

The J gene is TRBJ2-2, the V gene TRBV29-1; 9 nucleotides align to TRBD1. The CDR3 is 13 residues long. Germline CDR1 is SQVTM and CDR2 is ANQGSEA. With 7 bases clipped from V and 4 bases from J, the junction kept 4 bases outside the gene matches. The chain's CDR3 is CSAKQGATGELFF. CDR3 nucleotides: TGCAGCGCAAAACAGGGGGCCACCGGGGAGCTGTTTTTT.